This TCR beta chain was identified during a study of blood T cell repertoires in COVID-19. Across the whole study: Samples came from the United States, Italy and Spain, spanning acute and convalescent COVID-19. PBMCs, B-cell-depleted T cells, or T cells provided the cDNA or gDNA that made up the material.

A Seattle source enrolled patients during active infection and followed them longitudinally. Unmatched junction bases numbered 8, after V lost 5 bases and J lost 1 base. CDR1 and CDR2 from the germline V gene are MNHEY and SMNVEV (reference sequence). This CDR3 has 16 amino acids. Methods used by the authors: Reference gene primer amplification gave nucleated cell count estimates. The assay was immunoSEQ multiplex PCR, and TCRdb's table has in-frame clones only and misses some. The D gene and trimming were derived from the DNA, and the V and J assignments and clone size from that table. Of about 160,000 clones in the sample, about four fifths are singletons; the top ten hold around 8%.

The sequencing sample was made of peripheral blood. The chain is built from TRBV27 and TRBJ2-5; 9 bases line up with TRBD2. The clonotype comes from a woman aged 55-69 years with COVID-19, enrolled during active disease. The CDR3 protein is CASSPLLAGAQETQYF. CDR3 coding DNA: TGTGCCAGCAGTCCCCTCTTAGCGGGGGCCCAAGAGACCCAGTACTTC.